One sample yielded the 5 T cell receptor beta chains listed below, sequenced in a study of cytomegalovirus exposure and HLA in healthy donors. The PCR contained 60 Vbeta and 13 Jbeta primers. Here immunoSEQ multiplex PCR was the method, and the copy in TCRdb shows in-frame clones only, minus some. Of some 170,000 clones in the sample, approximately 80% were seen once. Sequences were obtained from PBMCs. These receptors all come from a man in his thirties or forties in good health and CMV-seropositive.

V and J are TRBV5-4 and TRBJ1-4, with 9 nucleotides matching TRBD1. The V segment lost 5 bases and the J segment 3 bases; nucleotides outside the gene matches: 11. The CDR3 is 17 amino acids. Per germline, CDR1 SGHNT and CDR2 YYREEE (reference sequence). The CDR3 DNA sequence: TGTGCCAGCAGTAAGGGGGGACAGGGTCGTGCTAATGAAAAACTGTTTTTT. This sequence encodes CASSKGGQGRANEKLFF. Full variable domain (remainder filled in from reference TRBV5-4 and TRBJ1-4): ETGVTQSPTHLIKTRGQQVTLRCSSQSGHNTVSWYQQALGQGPQFIFQYYREEENGRGNFPPRFSGLQFPNYSSELNVNALELDDSALYLCASSKGGQGRANEKLFFGSGTQLSVL.

This chain's CDR3 is CASRLGHNYGYTF. The CDR3 region has the DNA TGTGCCAGCCGGCTGGGACACAACTATGGCTACACCTTC. The rearrangement links TRBV6-5 to TRBJ1-2; possibly TRBD1 for D (6 bases). Germline-derived CDR1 and CDR2 are MNHEY and SVGAGI. Trimming removed 8 bases at V and 2 bases at J, with 12 bases between. This CDR3 is 13 amino acids long.

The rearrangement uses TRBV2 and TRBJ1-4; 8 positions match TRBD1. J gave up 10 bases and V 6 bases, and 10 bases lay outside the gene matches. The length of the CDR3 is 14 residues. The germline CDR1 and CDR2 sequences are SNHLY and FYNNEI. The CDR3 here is CASRKQGEDGKLFF. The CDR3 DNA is TGTGCCAGCAGGAAACAGGGGGAAGATGGAAAACTGTTTTTT.

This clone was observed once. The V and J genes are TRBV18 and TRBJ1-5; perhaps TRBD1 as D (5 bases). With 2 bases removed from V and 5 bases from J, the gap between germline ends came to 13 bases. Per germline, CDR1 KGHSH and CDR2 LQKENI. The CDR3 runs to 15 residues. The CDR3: CASSPNRRSDQPQHF. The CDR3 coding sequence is TGTGCCAGCTCACCAAACAGGCGATCTGATCAGCCCCAGCATTTT.

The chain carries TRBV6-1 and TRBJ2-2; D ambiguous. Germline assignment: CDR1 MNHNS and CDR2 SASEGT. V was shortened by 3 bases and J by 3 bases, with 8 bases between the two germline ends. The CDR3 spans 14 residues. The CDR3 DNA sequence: TGTGCCAGCAGTGAGGGCACCCACACCGGGGAGCTGTTTTTT. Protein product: CASSEGTHTGELFF.